The clone carrying this T cell receptor (beta chain) was observed many times. The sample originates from a study of response to subunit inactivated influenza vaccine. The trim removed 2 bases at V and 5 bases at J, leaving 5 bases unmatched. Germline V gene lookup returns CDR1 SGHTA and CDR2 FQGNSA. The CDR3 length is 16 residues. A single record per CDR3 protein comes from TCRdb applying MiXCR to the RT-PCR reads. This table has hundreds of thousands of distinct CDR3 sequences, around 13% appearing once. The sequence was collected from a middle-aged man who received an inactivated influenza vaccine. The gene calls are TRBV7-2 and TRBJ2-5; 13 bases align to TRBD2. This specimen was PBMCs from blood, taken 40 to 50 days after vaccination. CDR3 sequence reads: CASSLSGLAGVETQYF. The CDR3 region has the DNA TGTGCCAGCAGCTTATCCGGACTAGCGGGAGTGGAGACCCAGTACTTC. The full variable domain, rest sourced from reference TRBV7-2 and TRBJ2-5, is GAGVSQSPSNKVTEKGKDVELRCDPISGHTALYWYRQSLGQGLEFLIYFQGNSAPDKSGLPSDRFSAERTGGSVSTLTIQRTQQEDSAVYLCASSLSGLAGVETQYFGPGTRLLVL.